These 16 T cell receptor beta chains originate from one sample sequenced in a study of cytomegalovirus exposure and HLA in healthy donors. PCR used 60 Vbeta primers and 13 Jbeta primers. Repertoires were generated with immunoSEQ multiplex PCR, while TCRdb's copy carries only in-frame clones and drops some. The sample has 250,000 to 350,000 clones; 86% are singletons. The sample was PBMCs. The source of these receptors is a man aged 35-49 years in good health and CMV-seropositive.

V usage is TRBV19 and J usage is TRBJ2-6; D not certain. V was cut by 3 bases and J by 0 bases, with 6 bases left in between. CDR1 LNHDA and CDR2 SQIVND come from the germline V gene (reference sequence). The CDR3 spans 15 residues. The CDR3 here is CASSITRSGANVLTF. CDR3 bases: TGTGCCAGTAGTATTACTCGCTCTGGGGCCAACGTCCTGACTTTC.

V and J are TRBV30 and TRBJ1-2, with 12 bases fitting TRBD1. The CDR3 sequence is 16 residues long. Losses at the gene ends were 4 bases for V and 7 bases for J; bases not matched to a gene: 13. CDR1 is GTSNPN, CDR2 SVGIG, per germline (reference sequence). The CDR3 reads CAWTSGQGARQSGYTF. In DNA, the CDR3 is TGTGCCTGGACGTCGGGACAGGGGGCGCGTCAGAGTGGCTACACCTTC.

The DNA for the CDR3 is TGTGCCAGCAGCCCCGGACAGATGACTAACTATGGCTACACCTTC. As protein: CASSPGQMTNYGYTF. The rearrangement links TRBV5-4 to TRBJ1-2, with D tentatively TRBD1 (6 bases). Germline CDR1 and CDR2: SGHNT and YYREEE (reference sequence). The V end lost 4 bases, the J end lost 0 bases, and 13 bases lay between the germline ends. The CDR3 sequence is 15 residues long.

V usage is TRBV2 and J usage is TRBJ2-1; D might be TRBD2 (6 bases). CDR3 size: 15 residues. Trimming stripped 6 bases from V and 0 bases from J, with 12 bases between. Germline V gives CDR1 SNHLY, CDR2 FYNNEI. The CDR3 bases are TGTGCCAGCAGGGAGGGGTATAGCTCCTACAATGAGCAGTTCTTC. Its protein is CASREGYSSYNEQFF.

V gene TRBV27 combines with J gene TRBJ2-3; D call uncertain. Trimming stripped 1 base from V and 2 bases from J, with 16 bases between. Germline V lookup: CDR1 MNHEY, CDR2 SMNVEV (reference sequence). This CDR3 has 17 amino acids. The CDR3 spells CASSLWPGGVLTDTQYF. The CDR3, as DNA: TGTGCCAGCAGTTTATGGCCCGGCGGAGTCCTCACAGATACGCAGTATTTT.

The V and J genes are TRBV28 and TRBJ2-4; 8 nucleotides agree with TRBD2. The V gene end was trimmed by 4 bases and the J gene end by 3 bases; junction bases not matched to a gene: 5. The CDR3 loop spans 15 amino acids. Germline lookup yields CDR1 MDHEN and CDR2 SYDVKM. The CDR3 reads CASSSAGAGKNIQYF. DNA for the CDR3: TGTGCCAGCAGTTCAGCGGGAGCTGGCAAAAACATTCAGTACTTC.

As DNA, the CDR3 is TGTGCCAGCAGCTCGCCAGGCCTCGCGAACACTGAAGCTTTCTTT. Translating gives CASSSPGLANTEAFF. The chain carries TRBV7-9 and TRBJ1-1, with no clear D. V was clipped by 4 bases and J by 1 base, with 13 bases between them. CDR1 and CDR2 from the germline V gene are SEHNR and FQNEAQ (reference sequence). The CDR3 is made up of 15 amino acids.

The chain carries TRBV2 and TRBJ2-5; 7 positions agree with TRBD2. Germline trimming cut 2 bases from V and 5 bases from J; bases unmatched to any gene: 14. Looked up from germline, CDR1 is SNHLY and CDR2 is FYNNEI. CDR3 length equals 17 residues. The CDR3 region is CASSERSGGLDWETQYF. The CDR3 nucleotides are TGTGCCAGCAGTGAAAGATCGGGGGGTCTCGATTGGGAGACCCAGTACTTC.

This chain uses TRBV5-6 with TRBJ2-5; D not resolved. The CDR3 is 13 residues long. V gave up 0 bases and J gave up 4 bases, with 7 bases separating them. In germline, CDR1 is SGHDT, CDR2 YYEEEE. The CDR3, as DNA: TGTGCCAGCAGCTTGGGTCTAGGAGAGACCCAGTACTTC. Its protein is CASSLGLGETQYF.

This sequence joins TRBV10-1 and TRBJ1-4, with TRBD1 identical over 9 bases. The V and J ends lost 0 bases and 6 bases, in that order; junction bases with no gene match: 8. This CDR3 comprises 17 residues. Germline assignment: CDR1 WNHNN and CDR2 SYGVQD (reference sequence). This CDR3 is CASSESVQGARYEKLFF. The CDR3 DNA reads TGCGCCAGCAGTGAGTCGGTACAGGGGGCGCGGTATGAAAAACTGTTTTTT.

This chain joins TRBV15 and TRBJ2-1; 8 bases match TRBD2. Trimming removed 8 bases from V and 4 bases from J; junction bases left unmatched: 7. Germline-derived CDR1 and CDR2 are LNHNV and YYDKDF (reference sequence). The CDR3 totals 14 residues. The CDR3 sequence is CATLSGSGYNEQFF. The CDR3 region has the DNA TGTGCCACCCTAAGCGGGAGTGGGTACAATGAGCAGTTCTTC. Full variable domain (outside the CDR3, taken from reference TRBV15 and TRBJ2-1): DAMVIQNPRYQVTQFGKPVTLSCSQTLNHNVMYWYQQKSSQAPKLLFHYYDKDFNNEADTPDNFQSRRPNTSFCFLDIRSPGLGDTAMYLCATLSGSGYNEQFFGPGTRLTVL.

The gene calls are TRBV13 and TRBJ2-7, with 11 bases that match TRBD2. J was trimmed by 2 bases and V by 5 bases; bases with no gene match: 2. There are 14 residues in the CDR3. Germline V gene data show CDR1 as PRHDT and CDR2 as FYEKMQ (reference sequence). In nucleotides, the CDR3 is TGTGCCAGCAGCCAGGGACTAGCGGCCTACGAGCAGTACTTC. As protein: CASSQGLAAYEQYF. The full variable domain, with the rest looked up from reference TRBV13 and TRBJ2-7, is AAGVIQSPRHLIKEKRETATLKCYPIPRHDTVYWYQQGPGQDPQFLISFYEKMQSDKGSIPDRFSAQQFSDYHSELNMSSLELGDSALYFCASSQGLAAYEQYFGPGTRLTVT.

The chain recombines TRBV2 with TRBJ1-5, with a possible D match to TRBD1 (5 bases). CDR1 is SNHLY, CDR2 FYNNEI, per germline. The CDR3 is 16 residues long. Trimming took 3 bases from V and 1 from J, leaving 13 bases between them. The CDR3 DNA reads TGTGCCAGCAGTGACGGGGGGGGTTTAAGCAATCAGCCCCAGCATTTT. The encoded protein is CASSDGGGLSNQPQHF.

The chain links TRBV6-1 to TRBJ2-3; D is perhaps TRBD2 (7 bases). CDR1 and CDR2 (germline): MNHNS, SASEGT. The CDR3 extends over 14 amino acids. V lost 7 bases and J lost 1, with 12 bases in between. The CDR3 reads CASTRRGRTDTQYF. For the CDR3, the DNA is TGTGCCAGCACTCGGCGGGGGCGCACAGATACGCAGTATTTT.

V usage is TRBV7-6 and J usage is TRBJ1-1, with D uncertain. There are 17 residues in the CDR3. V was cut by 4 bases and J by 0 bases, with 18 bases left in between. Germline V gene sequence: CDR1 SGHVS, CDR2 FNYEAQ. The DNA for the CDR3 is TGTGCCAGCAGCTCTCCCCTGGCGGGAGGAATGAACACTGAAGCTTTCTTT. Amino acid sequence: CASSSPLAGGMNTEAFF.

This clone was seen only a few times. The gene calls are TRBV25-1 and TRBJ2-7; 7 bases align to TRBD1. This CDR3 comprises 14 residues. After removal of 6 bases from V and 2 bases from J, the junction contained 7 bases not matched to a gene. Per the germline V gene, CDR1 is MGHDK and CDR2 is SYGVNS. CDR3 nucleotides: TGTGCCAGCAGAACGGGGACAGTCCCCTACGAGCAGTACTTC. Residues: CASRTGTVPYEQYF.